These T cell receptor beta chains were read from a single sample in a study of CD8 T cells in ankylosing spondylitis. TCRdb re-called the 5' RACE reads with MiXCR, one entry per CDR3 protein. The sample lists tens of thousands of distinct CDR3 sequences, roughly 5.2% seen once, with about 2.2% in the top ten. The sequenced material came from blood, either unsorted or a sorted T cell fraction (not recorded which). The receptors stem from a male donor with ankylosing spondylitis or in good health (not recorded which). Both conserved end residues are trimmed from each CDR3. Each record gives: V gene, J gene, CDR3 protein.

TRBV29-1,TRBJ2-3,SVVGQGTTDTQY
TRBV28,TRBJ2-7,ASSLPGTVNSYEQY
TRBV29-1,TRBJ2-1,SVGVDRGGGEQF
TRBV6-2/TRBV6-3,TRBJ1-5,ASSPPDGFKPQH
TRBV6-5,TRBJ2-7,ASSGRGGNEQY
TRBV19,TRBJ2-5,ASSIWTGDQETQY
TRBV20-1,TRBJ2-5,SANPKETQY
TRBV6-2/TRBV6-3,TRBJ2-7,ASTLSREGEQY
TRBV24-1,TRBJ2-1,ATSDRTGTSGHNEQF
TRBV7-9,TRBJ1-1,ASSSANLNTEAF
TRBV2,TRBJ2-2,ASRSTTSSAGELF
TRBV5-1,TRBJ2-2,ASSRNTGELF
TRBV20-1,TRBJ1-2,SARDEGSGGYT
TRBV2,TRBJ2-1,AFCFFVNSESFRPNEQF
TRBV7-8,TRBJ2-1,ASSGGTIGEQF
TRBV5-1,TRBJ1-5,ASSPLAGGGNQPQH
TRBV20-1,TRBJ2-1,SASLAWRNYNEQF
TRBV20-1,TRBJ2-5,SAFGGWGETQY
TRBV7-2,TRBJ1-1,ASSRGRTTEAF
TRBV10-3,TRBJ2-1,AISESWTGGGRNEQF
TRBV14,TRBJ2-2,ASSQDDTGELF
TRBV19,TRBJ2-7,ASSRDPYPSYEQY
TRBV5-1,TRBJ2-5,ASIGPSQETQY
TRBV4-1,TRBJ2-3,ASSQGAQSTDTQY
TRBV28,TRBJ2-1,ASSGLGLSGEQF
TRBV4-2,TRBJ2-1,ASRKLAGSLDNEQF
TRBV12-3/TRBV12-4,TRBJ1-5,ASSSTRDDPQH
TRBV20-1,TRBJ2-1,SANTNSYNEQF